These T cell receptor beta chains were read from a single sample in a study of blood T cell repertoires in COVID-19. Measured with immunoSEQ multiplex PCR; TCRdb has only the in-frame clones, and not every one. The sample consists of some 400,000 clones, more than 75% of them appearing once. The sequenced sample consisted of PBMCs or T cells enriched from blood (not recorded which). The receptors were sampled from a man in his thirties or forties who had recovered from COVID-19. Each CDR3 is given with its conserved first and last residue. The order of the fields is CDR3 protein, CDR3 DNA, V gene, J gene, clone size, D gene. The D gene is left open where the match is weak. Clone size, where shown, is once, few, many, or a class for clones that have expanded.

CDR3aa: CASSPPPGYNEQFF
CDR3nt: TGTGCCAGCTCACCCCCGCCGGGCTACAATGAGCAGTTCTTC
v_gene: TRBV9
j_gene: TRBJ2-1
abundance: NA
d_gene: NA

CDR3aa: CASSFETGNSYNSPLHF
CDR3nt: TGCGCCAGCAGCTTCGAAACAGGGAACTCCTATAATTCACCCCTCCACTTT
v_gene: TRBV5-1
j_gene: TRBJ1-6
abundance: NA
d_gene: NA

CDR3aa: CAISESDSRGYTF
CDR3nt: TGTGCCATCAGTGAGTCCGACAGTAGAGGCTACACCTTC
v_gene: TRBV10-3
j_gene: TRBJ1-2
abundance: once
d_gene: NA

CDR3aa: CASSVDRGALQETQYF
CDR3nt: TGTGCCAGCAGCGTAGATCGGGGGGCGCTCCAAGAGACCCAGTACTTC
v_gene: TRBV9
j_gene: TRBJ2-5
abundance: NA
d_gene: NA

CDR3aa: CASSQNGDNQPQHF
CDR3nt: TGTGCCAGCAGCCAAAACGGGGACAATCAGCCCCAGCATTTT
v_gene: TRBV4-2
j_gene: TRBJ1-5
abundance: NA
d_gene: NA

CDR3aa: CASSSHSGLQFF
CDR3nt: TGTGCCAGCAGCTCCCATAGCGGACTGCAGTTCTTC
v_gene: TRBV9
j_gene: TRBJ2-1
abundance: NA
d_gene: NA

CDR3aa: CASSPGRGQYF
CDR3nt: TGTGCCAGCTCCCCGGGTCGGGGACAGTACTTC
v_gene: TRBV18
j_gene: TRBJ2-5
abundance: NA
d_gene: NA

CDR3aa: CASWWGVDGNTIYF
CDR3nt: TGTGCCAGCTGGTGGGGCGTAGATGGAAACACCATATATTTT
v_gene: TRBV6-5
j_gene: TRBJ1-3
abundance: NA
d_gene: NA

CDR3aa: CASSSSYEQYF
CDR3nt: TGCGCCAGCAGCTCCAGCTACGAGCAGTACTTC
v_gene: TRBV5-1
j_gene: TRBJ2-7
abundance: few
d_gene: NA

CDR3aa: CASRGTGSRPQHF
CDR3nt: TGTGCCAGCAGAGGGACAGGGTCAAGGCCCCAGCATTTT
v_gene: TRBV2
j_gene: TRBJ1-5
abundance: NA
d_gene: TRBD1

CDR3aa: CASSIPGEQYF
CDR3nt: TGTGCCAGTAGTATCCCGGGAGAGCAGTACTTC
v_gene: TRBV19
j_gene: TRBJ2-7
abundance: NA
d_gene: NA

CDR3aa: CASSRGSTYNEQFF
CDR3nt: TGTGCCAGCAGCCGGGGGAGCACCTACAATGAGCAGTTCTTC
v_gene: TRBV27
j_gene: TRBJ2-1
abundance: once
d_gene: NA

CDR3aa: CASSFLNPGEQYF
CDR3nt: TGTGCCAGCAGTTTCCTGAACCCCGGGGAGCAGTACTTC
v_gene: TRBV12-3/TRBV12-4
j_gene: TRBJ2-7
abundance: NA
d_gene: NA

CDR3aa: CASSLSGFGYTF
CDR3nt: TGTGCCAGCAGTTTATCAGGCTTCGGCTACACCTTC
v_gene: TRBV12-3/TRBV12-4
j_gene: TRBJ1-2
abundance: NA
d_gene: NA

CDR3aa: CASSTDNSGNTIYF
CDR3nt: TGTGCCAGTAGTACTGACAACTCTGGAAACACCATATATTTT
v_gene: TRBV19
j_gene: TRBJ1-3
abundance: NA
d_gene: NA

CDR3aa: CASSPEDRLNTEAFF
CDR3nt: TGTGCCAGCAGCCCCGAGGACAGGCTGAACACTGAAGCTTTCTTT
v_gene: TRBV7-6
j_gene: TRBJ1-1
abundance: NA
d_gene: TRBD1

CDR3aa: CASSLWEKGDHEQYF
CDR3nt: TGTGCCAGCAGCTTATGGGAAAAGGGGGACCACGAGCAGTACTTC
v_gene: TRBV7-9
j_gene: TRBJ2-7
abundance: NA
d_gene: NA

CDR3aa: CAWSVREKLFF
CDR3nt: TGTGCCTGGAGTGTGCGTGAAAAACTGTTTTTT
v_gene: TRBV30
j_gene: TRBJ1-4
abundance: NA
d_gene: NA

CDR3aa: CASSWVPRESNQPQHF
CDR3nt: TGTGCCAGCAGTTGGGTTCCTCGGGAAAGCAATCAGCCCCAGCATTTT
v_gene: TRBV6-2/TRBV6-3
j_gene: TRBJ1-5
abundance: NA
d_gene: NA

CDR3aa: CATTERTSLSYEQYF
CDR3nt: TGTGCCACTACCGAGAGGACTTCCCTCTCCTACGAGCAGTACTTC
v_gene: TRBV6-5
j_gene: TRBJ2-7
abundance: NA
d_gene: NA

CDR3aa: CASILPKGWSAQETQYF
CDR3nt: TGTGCCAGCATCCTTCCCAAGGGGTGGTCAGCACAAGAGACCCAGTACTTC
v_gene: TRBV14
j_gene: TRBJ2-5
abundance: NA
d_gene: NA

CDR3aa: CASSLRSSYEQYF
CDR3nt: TGTGCCAGCAGCCTTAGGAGCTCCTACGAGCAGTACTTC
v_gene: TRBV5-6
j_gene: TRBJ2-7
abundance: NA
d_gene: NA

CDR3aa: CASSPANSGNTIYF
CDR3nt: TGTGCCAGCTCCCCCGCGAACTCTGGAAACACCATATATTTT
v_gene: TRBV18
j_gene: TRBJ1-3
abundance: NA
d_gene: NA

CDR3aa: CASSEQGSNTEAFF
CDR3nt: TGTGCCAGCAGTGAGCAGGGCTCAAACACTGAAGCTTTCTTT
v_gene: TRBV2
j_gene: TRBJ1-1
abundance: NA
d_gene: NA

CDR3aa: CASSQDGTGVYF
CDR3nt: TGCGCCAGCAGCCAAGACGGGACAGGGGTATATTTT
v_gene: TRBV4-1
j_gene: TRBJ1-3
abundance: NA
d_gene: TRBD1

CDR3aa: CASSHSGLAGVSSYNEQFF
CDR3nt: TGCGCCAGCAGCCACTCAGGACTAGCGGGGGTTAGCTCCTACAATGAGCAGTTCTTC
v_gene: TRBV4-3
j_gene: TRBJ2-1
abundance: NA
d_gene: TRBD2

CDR3aa: CASSLEGATSNQPQHF
CDR3nt: TGTGCCAGCAGCTTGGAAGGGGCGACAAGCAATCAGCCCCAGCATTTT
v_gene: TRBV5-5
j_gene: TRBJ1-5
abundance: few
d_gene: NA

CDR3aa: CASSSTVNGVYGYTF
CDR3nt: TGTGCCAGCAGTTCGACAGTGAACGGCGTGTATGGCTACACCTTC
v_gene: TRBV6-5
j_gene: TRBJ1-2
abundance: few
d_gene: NA

CDR3aa: CASSSRGRDQPQHF
CDR3nt: TGTGCCAGCAGCTCCAGGGGGCGAGATCAGCCCCAGCATTTT
v_gene: TRBV11-3
j_gene: TRBJ1-5
abundance: once
d_gene: TRBD1

CDR3aa: CASSRTTGPLHF
CDR3nt: TGTGCCAGCAGCAGGACTACTGGACCCCTCCACTTT
v_gene: TRBV12-3/TRBV12-4
j_gene: TRBJ1-6
abundance: NA
d_gene: NA

CDR3aa: CASSILSGSSAAFF
CDR3nt: TGTGCCAGTAGTATTCTGTCAGGCAGTTCGGCGGCTTTCTTT
v_gene: TRBV19
j_gene: TRBJ1-1
abundance: NA
d_gene: NA